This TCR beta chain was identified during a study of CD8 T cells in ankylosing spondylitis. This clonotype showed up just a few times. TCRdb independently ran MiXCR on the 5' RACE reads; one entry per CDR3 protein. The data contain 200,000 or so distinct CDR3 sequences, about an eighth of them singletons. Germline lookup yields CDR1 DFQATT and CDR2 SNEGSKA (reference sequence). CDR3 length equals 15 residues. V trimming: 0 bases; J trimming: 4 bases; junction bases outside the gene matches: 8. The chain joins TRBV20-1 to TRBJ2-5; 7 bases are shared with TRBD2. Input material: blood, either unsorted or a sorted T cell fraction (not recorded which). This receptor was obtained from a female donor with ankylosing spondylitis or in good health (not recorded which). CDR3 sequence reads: CSARDLREGLETQYF. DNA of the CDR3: TGCAGTGCTAGAGATTTGAGGGAGGGCCTAGAGACCCAGTACTTC.